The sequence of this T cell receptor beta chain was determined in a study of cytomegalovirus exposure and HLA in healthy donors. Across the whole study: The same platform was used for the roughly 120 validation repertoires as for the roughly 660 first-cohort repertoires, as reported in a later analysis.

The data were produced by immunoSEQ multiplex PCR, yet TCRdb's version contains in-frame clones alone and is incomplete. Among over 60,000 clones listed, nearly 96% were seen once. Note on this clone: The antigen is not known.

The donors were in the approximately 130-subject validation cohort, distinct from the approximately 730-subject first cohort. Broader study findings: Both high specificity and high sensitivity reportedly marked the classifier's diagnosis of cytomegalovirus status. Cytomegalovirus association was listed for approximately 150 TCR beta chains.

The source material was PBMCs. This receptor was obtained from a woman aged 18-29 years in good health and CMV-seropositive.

CDR3 sequence (DNA): TGTGCCAGCAACCGAAATTTCCAAAATGGACAGGAAGCTTTCTTT. Its protein is CASNRNFQNGQEAFF. This chain uses TRBV6-5 with TRBJ1-1; possible D gene TRBD1, 6 bases. Trimming cost V 7 bases and J 8 bases, with 23 bases left between them. The CDR3 sequence is 15 residues long. Germline CDR1 reads MNHEY; CDR2 reads SVGAGI.